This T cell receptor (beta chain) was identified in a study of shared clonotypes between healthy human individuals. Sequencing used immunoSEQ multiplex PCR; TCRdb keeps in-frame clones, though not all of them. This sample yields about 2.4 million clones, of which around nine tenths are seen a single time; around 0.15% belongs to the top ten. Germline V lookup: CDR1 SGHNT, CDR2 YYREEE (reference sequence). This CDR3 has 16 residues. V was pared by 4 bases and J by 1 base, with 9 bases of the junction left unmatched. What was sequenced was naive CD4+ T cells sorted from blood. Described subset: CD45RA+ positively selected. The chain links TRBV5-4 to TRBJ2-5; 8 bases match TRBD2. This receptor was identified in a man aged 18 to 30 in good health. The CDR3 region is CASSALGGGFQETQYF. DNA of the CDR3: TGTGCCAGCAGCGCGCTCGGCGGGGGGTTCCAAGAGACCCAGTACTTC. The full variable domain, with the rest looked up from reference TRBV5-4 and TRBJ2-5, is ETGVTQSPTHLIKTRGQQVTLRCSSQSGHNTVSWYQQALGQGPQFIFQYYREEENGRGNFPPRFSGLQFPNYSSELNVNALELDDSALYLCASSALGGGFQETQYFGPGTRLLVL.